The 6 T cell receptor beta chains below come from one sample, sequenced in a study of PD-1 blockade in classical Hodgkin lymphoma. As for time point: newly diagnosed, previously untreated cHL patient sample. Purified CD4+ T cells were obtained from thawed PBMCs through magnetic negative selection. The method was immunoSEQ multiplex PCR; TCRdb's version includes in-frame clones alone and lacks a portion of them. The sample holds 20,000 to 30,000 clones, more than 80% seen once. Source material: CD4+ T cells from blood. These receptor sequences come from a human donor with classical Hodgkin lymphoma.

The chain combines TRBV11-3 with TRBJ2-3, with 7 nucleotides matching TRBD2. V lost 3 bases to trimming and J lost 2 bases; unmatched junction nucleotides: 8. Germline V gene data show CDR1 as SGHNT and CDR2 as YENEEA. CDR3 size: 16 residues. The CDR3 loop is CASSLEAGSHTDTQYF. The DNA for the CDR3 is TGTGCCAGCAGCTTGGAAGCGGGGAGCCACACAGATACGCAGTATTTT.

The chain links TRBV7-8 to TRBJ1-1; TRBD1 matches at 9 bases. The germline CDR1 and CDR2 sequences are SGHVS and FQNEAQ. The CDR3 spans 19 residues. After removal of 5 bases from V and 5 bases from J, the junction contained 21 bases not matched to a gene. The CDR3 region is CASSKPRGMGQGRGTEAFF. The DNA for the CDR3 is TGTGCCAGCAGCAAACCTCGGGGAATGGGACAGGGACGAGGGACTGAAGCTTTCTTT.

J is TRBJ2-3 and V is TRBV5-1, with 8 bases matching TRBD1. After removal of 4 bases from V and 6 bases from J, the junction contained 13 bases not matched to a gene. The CDR3 totals 16 residues. Per germline, CDR1 SGHRS and CDR2 YFSETQ. For the CDR3, the DNA is TGCGCCAGCAGCCTAGAGGGAGGACAGGGTTTGGATACGCAGTATTTT. Translation: CASSLEGGQGLDTQYF.

This chain joins TRBV6-5 and TRBJ1-1; no clear D gene. The CDR3 spans 15 residues. The ends were cut back, 0 bases at V and 1 base at J, with 9 bases in the middle. CDR1 MNHEY and CDR2 SVGAGI come from the germline V gene. CDR3 loop: CASSYSGWANTEAFF. The CDR3, as DNA: TGTGCCAGCAGTTACTCCGGGTGGGCGAACACTGAAGCTTTCTTT.

V usage is TRBV9 and J usage is TRBJ2-5, with D perhaps TRBD1 (6 bases). V was trimmed by 0 bases and J by 5 bases, leaving 14 bases between them. The CDR3 covers 15 residues. In germline, CDR1 is SGDLS, CDR2 YYNGEE. CDR3 loop: CASSVGGGSKETQYF. As DNA, the CDR3 is TGTGCCAGCAGCGTAGGAGGGGGTAGTAAGGAGACCCAGTACTTC.

This clone was seen only a few times. The chain employs TRBV4-3 and TRBJ1-1; D is possibly TRBD1 (5 bases). Germline V CDR1 and CDR2: LGHNA, YSLEER. V lost 4 bases, J lost 11 bases, and 20 bases lay in between. CDR3 length equals 14 residues. CDR3 sequence: CASSLDNRTPMAFF. The DNA of the CDR3 is TGCGCCAGCAGCCTGGACAACCGGACTCCAATGGCTTTCTTT.